The 4 T cell receptor beta chains listed next were all sequenced from one sample in a study of T cell repertoires in aging, cancer and after chemotherapy. Multiplex touch-down PCR with TRB-A/B primers amplified rearranged V-D-J TRB sequences. Each CDR3 protein gets one entry after TCRdb re-called the multiplex PCR reads with MiXCR. The table shows thousands of distinct CDR3 sequences, with about 47% occurring only once. The template was genomic DNA from peripheral blood, not RNA. The sequencing input was blood. Receptors originate from a human donor with a blood cancer.

With respect to this clonotype: Possible read error: a much larger clone is one base away. This chain uses TRBV30 with TRBJ2-3; 8 nucleotides agree with TRBD2. The CDR3 extends over 16 amino acids. Germline CDR1 reads GTSNPN; CDR2 reads SVGIG (reference sequence). J was trimmed by 0 bases and V by 3 bases; bases with no gene match: 8. The CDR3 DNA is TGTGCCTGGAGACGTTGGGCGGGAGGTAGCACAGATACGCAGTATTTT. Translating it yields CAWRRWAGGSTDTQYF.

Points on this clonotype: A junction boundary mismatches the germline segment, possibly from a read error. This rearrangement joins TRBV6-6 to TRBJ2-1; D not certain. The CDR3 spans 16 residues. Germline-derived CDR1 and CDR2 are MNHNY and SVGAGI (reference sequence). Written as DNA, the CDR3 is TGTGCCAGCAGTTCCCTCGGAATCAATATAGTTCATGAGAAGTTCTTC. Protein product: CASSSLGINIVHEKFF.

By proportion, this clonotype is large (0.1 to 1%). This chain links TRBV30 with TRBJ2-5, with a possible D match to TRBD2 (5 bases). Germline lookup yields CDR1 GTSNPN and CDR2 SVGIG (reference sequence). The CDR3 runs to 12 residues. V lost 6 bases, J lost 1 base, and 9 bases lay in between. The DNA for the CDR3 is TGTGCCTGCAGCACTAGCCAAGAGACCCAGTACTTC. Translating it yields CACSTSQETQYF.

This clonotype was seen only once. The V call is TRBV19, the J call TRBJ1-5; D call uncertain. CDR1 is LNHDA and CDR2 is SQIVND in the germline V gene (reference sequence). Trimming pared 5 bases from V and 6 bases from J, leaving 8 bases between. This CDR3 spans 12 amino acids. The CDR3 sequence: CASSGGLQPQHF. CDR3 DNA: TGTGCCAGTAGTGGAGGCCTTCAGCCCCAGCATTTT.